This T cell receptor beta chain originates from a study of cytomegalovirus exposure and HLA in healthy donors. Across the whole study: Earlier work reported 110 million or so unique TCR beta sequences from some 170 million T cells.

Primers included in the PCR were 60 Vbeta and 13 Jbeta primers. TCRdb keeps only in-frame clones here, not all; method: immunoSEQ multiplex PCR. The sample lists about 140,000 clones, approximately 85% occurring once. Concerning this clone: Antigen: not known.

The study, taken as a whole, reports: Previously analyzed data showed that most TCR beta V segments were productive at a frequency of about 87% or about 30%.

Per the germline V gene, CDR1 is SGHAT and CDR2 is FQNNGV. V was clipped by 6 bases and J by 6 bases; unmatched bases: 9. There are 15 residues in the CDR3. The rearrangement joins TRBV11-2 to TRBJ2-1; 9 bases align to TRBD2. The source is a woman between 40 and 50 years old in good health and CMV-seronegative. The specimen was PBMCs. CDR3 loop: CASRLRGLASNEQFF. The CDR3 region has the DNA TGTGCCAGCAGACTCCGGGGACTAGCTTCCAATGAGCAGTTCTTC.